This T cell receptor (beta chain) stems from a study of T cells expressing NK-cell markers. About the study: Sorted T-cell subsets CD3+CD56+NKG2C+, CD3+CD56+NKG2C- and CD3+CD56-NKG2C+ were TCR beta-sequenced. Regarding the study as a whole: HCMV specificity of expanded NKG2C+ T cell clones remained unclear. These clonotypes, the leaders elsewhere, also led the CD3+CD56-NKG2C+ fraction in a handful of donors.

A word on this clonotype: The antigen is undetermined.

Production of TCR beta cDNA relied on 5'RACE template switching with UMIs. TCRdb re-called the 5' RACE reads and catalogs CDR3 proteins one per entry, DNA excluded. The sample totals about 160,000 distinct CDR3 sequences; its top ten clones hold just over 20%. The source material was blood T cells: a sorted CD56 or NKG2C T cell subset, CD4+ or CD8+ T cells, or bulk PBMC T cells (not recorded which). This receptor was identified in a man aged 18-70 years in good health.

The CDR3 here is CASSPSEGNTYEQYF. V gene TRBV6-1 combines with J gene TRBJ2-7; TCRdb selects TRBD2, and the lack of DNA leaves this call unchecked. Per germline, CDR1 MNHNS and CDR2 SASEGT. CDR3 length: 15 residues.